Shown below are 29 T cell receptor beta chains from a single sample sequenced in a study of human T cells and chemical hapten exposure. Each CDR3 protein is one row after TCRdb ran MiXCR on the RACE reads. This sample has roughly 140,000 distinct CDR3 sequences, with approximately 12% found just once. Time point indicated: patch test 2, 6 weeks after DPC sensitization. Treatment defined: therapeutic diphenylcyclopropenone sensitization with weekly scalp DPC. The sample here was whole blood, taken in connection with sensitization to the hapten diphenylcyclopropenone (DPC). The source of these receptors is a woman aged 50 to 60 with alopecia areata. Some clones in this sample may be carry-over from other donors' samples.

This clonotype was observed a few times. This chain uses TRBV6-2 or TRBV6-3 with TRBJ2-2; TRBD1 is a possible D gene (6 bases). This CDR3 is 15 amino acids long. Germline V gene data show CDR1 as MNHEY and CDR2 as SVGEGT. V lost 0 bases and J lost 4, with 9 bases in between. CDR3 coding DNA: TGTGCCAGCAGTTACTCGGGACAAAGCACCGGGGAGCTGTTTTTT. This gives the protein CASSYSGQSTGELFF.

This clonotype was seen a handful of times. J is TRBJ2-7 and V is TRBV20-1; D is perhaps TRBD1 (5 bases). The CDR3 extends over 12 amino acids. Trimming shortened V by 0 bases and J by 3 bases, and 6 bases separated the two germline ends. Germline CDR1 is DFQATT and CDR2 is SNEGSKA (reference sequence). Here the CDR3 reads CSARDQGYEQYF. CDR3 in DNA: TGCAGTGCTAGAGATCAGGGCTACGAGCAGTACTTC.

This clonotype was counted between two and nine times. The V call is TRBV19, the J call TRBJ2-2; 9 positions agree with TRBD1. CDR3 length: 17 residues. In germline, CDR1 is LNHDA, CDR2 SQIVND (reference sequence). V lost 4 bases and J lost 6; bases outside the gene matches: 12. CDR3 loop: CASSTYGQGPGAGELFF. The CDR3 nucleotides are TGTGCCAGTAGTACCTATGGACAGGGGCCGGGGGCCGGGGAGCTGTTTTTT.

This clonotype was counted between two and nine times. J is TRBJ1-5 and V is TRBV6-2 or TRBV6-3; tentative D call: TRBD1 (5 bases). The CDR3 has 16 amino acids. Per germline, CDR1 MNHEY and CDR2 SVGEGT. Deletions cut 0 bases from V and 11 bases from J, with 20 bases between. The CDR3 spells CASSYSPQALVKSQHF. The CDR3 nucleotides are TGTGCCAGCAGTTACTCTCCACAGGCCTTGGTAAAATCCCAGCATTTT.

There are many counts of this clonotype. The chain carries TRBV7-9 and TRBJ2-2; 7 bases map to TRBD2. Per germline, CDR1 SEHNR and CDR2 FQNEAQ (reference sequence). The trim removed 6 bases at V and 3 bases at J, leaving 4 bases unmatched. This CDR3 has 14 amino acids. The CDR3 loop reads CASSSGGYTGELFF. CDR3 nucleotides: TGTGCCAGCAGTTCGGGAGGTTACACCGGGGAGCTGTTTTTT.

The V gene is TRBV28, the J gene TRBJ2-2, with D possibly called TRBD1 or TRBD2 (5 bases each). Germline V CDR1 and CDR2: MDHEN, SYDVKM. The CDR3 contains 14 residues. Trimming left V 8 bases short and J 4 bases short, with 14 bases between. The DNA for the CDR3 is TGTGCCAGCTGGCGGTCGGGGACCACCGGGGAGCTGTTTTTT. Encoded protein: CASWRSGTTGELFF.

The chain employs TRBV5-1 and TRBJ2-1, with 10 bases aligning to TRBD1. The CDR3 runs to 15 residues. The germline gives CDR1 SGHRS, CDR2 YFSETQ. Losses at the gene ends were 0 bases for V and 6 bases for J; bases not matched to a gene: 3. In DNA, the CDR3 is TGCGCCAGCAGCTTGGTCCGGACAGGGGGCAATGAGCAGTTCTTC. This translates into CASSLVRTGGNEQFF.

This chain uses TRBV12-3 or TRBV12-4 with TRBJ2-3; D is uncertain. V lost 1 base and J 2 bases, leaving 7 bases between the germline ends. There are 14 residues in the CDR3. This CDR3 is CASSLGRLTDTQYF. The DNA for the CDR3 is TGTGCCAGCAGTTTAGGACGTCTCACAGATACGCAGTATTTT.

This clonotype was picked up a small number of times. The chain links TRBV29-1 to TRBJ2-4, with 7 positions matching TRBD1. The CDR3 is 13 residues long. Trimming at V came to 4 bases and at J to 4 bases, leaving 4 bases not matched to a gene. Germline CDR1 SQVTM, CDR2 ANQGSEA. The CDR3 DNA sequence: TGCAGCGTTGTGACACAGGGGAAAAACATTCAGTACTTC. This sequence encodes CSVVTQGKNIQYF.

This clonotype was counted ten times or more. This chain connects TRBV12-3 or TRBV12-4 to TRBJ1-1; TRBD1 is a possible D gene (6 bases). Trimming removed 8 bases at V and 6 bases at J, with 16 bases between. CDR3 length: 13 residues. CDR3: CASWLGGGSEAFF. The CDR3, as DNA: TGTGCCAGCTGGCTAGGGGGGGGGTCTGAAGCTTTCTTT.

V is TRBV30 and J is TRBJ2-1; TRBD2 matches at 8 bases. The CDR3 runs to 18 residues. CDR1 is GTSNPN, CDR2 SVGIG, per germline (reference sequence). Germline trimming cut 1 base from V and 0 bases from J; bases unmatched to any gene: 11. CDR3 DNA sequence: TGTGCCTGGAGTGATTGGACTACTAGCGGTAGCTCCTACAATGAGCAGTTCTTC. This sequence encodes CAWSDWTTSGSSYNEQFF.

In its sample, this clonotype was seen a few times. The chain links TRBV5-1 to TRBJ2-6; D unresolved. CDR1 and CDR2 from the germline V gene are SGHRS and YFSETQ. V was cut by 0 bases and J by 0 bases, with 10 bases left in between. The CDR3 covers 17 residues. Here the CDR3 DNA reads TGCGCCAGCAGCTTGGAGCCTCGGCCCTCTGGGGCCAACGTCCTGACTTTC. Translation: CASSLEPRPSGANVLTF.

V and J are TRBV10-2 and TRBJ2-7; D gene unclear. Trimming took off 5 bases at V and 6 bases at J, with 8 bases between the two ends. The CDR3 totals 11 residues. Germline V gene lookup returns CDR1 WSHSY and CDR2 SAAADI. DNA of the CDR3: TGCGCCAGCAGTTACACCGGCGAGCAGTACTTC. The encoded protein is CASSYTGEQYF.

This clonotype was counted only a few times. The genes are TRBV27 and TRBJ2-2; TRBD2 aligns across 12 bases. The CDR3 spans 19 residues. V was pared by 1 base and J by 3 bases, with 9 bases of the junction left unmatched. Germline V gene sequence: CDR1 MNHEY, CDR2 SMNVEV (reference sequence). In DNA, the CDR3 is TGTGCCAGCAGTTTATTCGGGGGCCGACTAGCGGGGGACACCGGGGAGCTGTTTTTT. It translates to CASSLFGGRLAGDTGELFF.

V gene TRBV23-1 combines with J gene TRBJ2-7; tentative D call: TRBD2 (5 bases). TRBV23-1 counts as an open reading frame of uncertain function. V lost 0 bases and J lost 2, with 17 bases in between. The CDR3 length is 17 residues. DNA of the CDR3: TGCGCCAGCAGTCAATCGAAACTTGAGGGTTCCCCCTACGAGCAGTACTTC. This codes for CASSQSKLEGSPYEQYF.

This clonotype was seen at least ten times. The chain combines TRBV12-3 or TRBV12-4 with TRBJ1-1; D not resolved. The V end lost 5 bases, the J end lost 13 bases, and 14 bases lay between the germline ends. The CDR3 is made up of 11 amino acids. This CDR3 reads CASSKTVRVFF. The DNA of the CDR3 is TGTGCCAGCAGTAAGACGGTCCGAGTTTTCTTT.

This clonotype was counted only a few times. V usage is TRBV11-2 and J usage is TRBJ2-7; 8 bases fit TRBD2. Germline V CDR1 and CDR2: SGHAT, FQNNGV. The CDR3 is 16 amino acids. Unmatched junction bases numbered 7, after V lost 0 bases and J lost 3 bases. The CDR3 DNA reads TGTGCCAGCAGCTTAGATCCCCGGCTAGCGGGCTACGAGCAGTACTTC. Protein product: CASSLDPRLAGYEQYF.

This clonotype has just a few counts. J is TRBJ2-3 and V is TRBV7-8, with D unclear. This CDR3 has 12 residues. Germline CDR1 reads SGHVS; CDR2 reads FQNEAQ. V dropped 0 bases and J dropped 6 bases, with 4 bases sitting between them. This chain's CDR3 is CASSLAVDTQYF. CDR3 sequence (DNA): TGTGCCAGCAGCTTAGCGGTGGATACGCAGTATTTT.

This clonotype was seen a handful of times. The V gene is TRBV6-5, the J gene TRBJ2-2; D is unclear. V lost 6 bases, J lost 2 bases, and 13 bases lay in between. CDR1 is MNHEY, CDR2 SVGAGI, per germline. The CDR3 loop spans 15 amino acids. CDR3 residues: CASRNGQINTGELFF. The CDR3, as DNA: TGTGCCAGCAGGAACGGGCAGATAAACACCGGGGAGCTGTTTTTT.

CDR3 sequence: CASSSAGLPYEQYF. In DNA form, the CDR3 reads TGTGCCAGCAGCTCGGCGGGACTGCCCTACGAGCAGTACTTC. The gene calls are TRBV7-9 and TRBJ2-7; tentative D call: TRBD2 (6 bases). Per germline, CDR1 SEHNR and CDR2 FQNEAQ (reference sequence). The length of the CDR3 is 14 residues. The V and J ends lost 4 bases and 2 bases respectively, with 12 bases between them.

About this clonotype itself: This may arise from a read error, as a much more abundant clone is one base away. The V call is TRBV24-1, the J call TRBJ2-3; the D is unclear. CDR1 and CDR2 (germline): KGHDR, SFDVKD. The CDR3 is made up of 12 amino acids. Trimming took off 3 bases at V and 10 bases at J, with 10 bases between the two ends. The CDR3 sequence is CATSDQPRAQYF. The CDR3 DNA sequence: TGTGCCACCAGTGATCAACCCCGGGCGCAGTATTTT.

This clonotype was counted a few times. The V gene is TRBV30, the J gene TRBJ1-1; TRBD1 agrees at 8 bases. This CDR3 spans 17 amino acids. V lost 3 bases and J lost 0; bases outside the gene matches: 12. Germline V gives CDR1 GTSNPN, CDR2 SVGIG (reference sequence). In DNA form, the CDR3 reads TGTGCCTGGAGCGTAAGGACAGGGAAGGGAATGAACACTGAAGCTTTCTTT. It specifies CAWSVRTGKGMNTEAFF.

This clonotype was seen more than once but under ten times. The V call is TRBV7-2, the J call TRBJ1-6; maybe TRBD1 (5 bases). Germline V gives CDR1 SGHTA, CDR2 FQGNSA. This CDR3 spans 14 amino acids. With 5 bases removed from V and 10 bases from J, the gap between germline ends came to 15 bases. The CDR3, as DNA: TGTGCCAGCAGCCGCGGTCCGGCAGGGTCACCCCTCCACTTT. Its translation is CASSRGPAGSPLHF.

This clonotype was observed many times. Here the CDR3 reads CASSPLPRNTGELFF. DNA of the CDR3: TGTGCCAGCAGCCCCTTACCCAGGAACACCGGGGAGCTGTTTTTT. The chain uses TRBV7-3 and TRBJ2-2, with unresolved D. Trimming shortened V by 5 bases and J by 1 base, and 11 bases separated the two germline ends. This CDR3 is built from 15 residues. Germline values: CDR1 SGHTA, CDR2 FQGTGA.

Details on this clonotype: Mismatch with germline at one junction end may stem from a read error. V gene TRBV27 combines with J gene TRBJ1-4, with D hard to call. The CDR3 spans 15 residues. The germline V gene encodes CDR1 MNHEY and CDR2 SMNVEV (reference sequence). The CDR3 here is CACSLSPAPLEKLFF. The CDR3 DNA is TGTGCCTGCAGTTTATCGCCGGCACCGCTTGAAAAACTGTTTTTT.

The V and J genes are TRBV5-1 and TRBJ1-5, with 7 bases matching TRBD1. V was clipped by 5 bases and J by 6 bases; unmatched bases: 5. Germline V gives CDR1 SGHRS, CDR2 YFSETQ. The CDR3 is made up of 13 amino acids. Written as DNA, the CDR3 is TGCGCCAGCAGTCTACAGGGGAGTCAGCCCCAGCATTTT. It translates to CASSLQGSQPQHF.

This clonotype showed up just a few times. V usage is TRBV28 and J usage is TRBJ2-1, with D possibly being TRBD2 (5 bases). V shed 3 bases and J shed 3 bases, with 12 bases lying between them. Germline assignment: CDR1 MDHEN and CDR2 SYDVKM. The CDR3 contains 15 residues. Written as DNA, the CDR3 is TGTGCCAGCAGTTTCCGGGGTACGGGCTACAATGAGCAGTTCTTC. It yields the protein CASSFRGTGYNEQFF. The full variable domain, its missing parts supplied by reference TRBV28 and TRBJ2-1, is DVKVTQSSRYLVKRTGEKVFLECVQDMDHENMFWYRQDPGLGLRLIYFSYDVKMKEKGDIPEGYSVSREKKERFSLILESASTNQTSMYLCASSFRGTGYNEQFFGPGTRLTVL.

This clonotype occurred many times. The J gene is TRBJ1-1, the V gene TRBV14; no clear D. CDR1 and CDR2 from the germline V gene are SGHDN and FVKESK. This CDR3 has 13 amino acids. V was trimmed by 6 bases and J by 0 bases, leaving 8 bases between them. The CDR3 is CASSIEMNTEAFF. The CDR3 DNA reads TGTGCCAGCAGTATAGAGATGAACACTGAAGCTTTCTTT.

This clonotype has at least ten counts. The chain joins TRBV19 to TRBJ1-5, with a weak D call TRBD1 (5 bases). V was clipped by 7 bases and J by 4 bases, with 17 bases between them. The CDR3 has 15 amino acids. From germline, CDR1 is LNHDA and CDR2 SQIVND (reference sequence). The CDR3 loop is CASTMGRRLNQPQHF. The CDR3 DNA follows: TGTGCCAGTACCATGGGGCGTCGACTAAATCAGCCCCAGCATTTT.